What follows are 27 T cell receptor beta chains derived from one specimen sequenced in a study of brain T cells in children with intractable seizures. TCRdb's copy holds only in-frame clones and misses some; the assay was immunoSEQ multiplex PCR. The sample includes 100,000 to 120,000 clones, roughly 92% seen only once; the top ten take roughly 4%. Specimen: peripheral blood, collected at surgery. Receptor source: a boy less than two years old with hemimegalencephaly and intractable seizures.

Here the CDR3 reads CAISMTGGEAFF. In DNA, the CDR3 is TGTGCCATCTCCATGACCGGGGGTGAAGCTTTCTTT. The V call is TRBV6-5, the J call TRBJ1-1, with TRBD1 as a possible D gene (5 bases). CDR3 length equals 12 residues. The V and J ends lost 10 bases and 7 bases respectively, with 16 bases between them. Germline-derived CDR1 and CDR2 are MNHEY and SVGAGI.

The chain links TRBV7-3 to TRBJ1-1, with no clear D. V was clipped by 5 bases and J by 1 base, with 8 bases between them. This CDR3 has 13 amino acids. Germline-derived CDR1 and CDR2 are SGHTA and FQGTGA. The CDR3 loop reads CASSLRRNTEAFF. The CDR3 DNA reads TGTGCCAGCAGCCTCCGACGGAACACTGAAGCTTTCTTT.

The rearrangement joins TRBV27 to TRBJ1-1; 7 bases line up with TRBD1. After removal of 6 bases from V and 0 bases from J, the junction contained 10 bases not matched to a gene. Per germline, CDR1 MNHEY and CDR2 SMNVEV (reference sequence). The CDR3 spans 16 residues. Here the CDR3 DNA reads TGTGCCAGCAGACCCACAGGGGCGAAGGTGAACACTGAAGCTTTCTTT. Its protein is CASRPTGAKVNTEAFF.

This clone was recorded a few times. CDR3 sequence: CASSPNPGHSIGDYGYTF. CDR3 sequence (DNA): TGTGCCAGCTCACCTAACCCGGGACACAGTATTGGGGACTATGGCTACACCTTC. The chain recombines TRBV18 with TRBJ1-2, with D maybe TRBD1 (6 bases). The germline V and J ends were trimmed by 3 bases and 3 bases, with 23 bases remaining between them. Looked up from germline, CDR1 is KGHSH and CDR2 is LQKENI. There are 18 residues in the CDR3.

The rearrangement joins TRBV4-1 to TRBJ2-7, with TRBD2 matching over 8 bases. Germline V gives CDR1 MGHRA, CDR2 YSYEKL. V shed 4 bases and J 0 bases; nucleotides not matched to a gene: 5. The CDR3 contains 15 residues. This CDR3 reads CASSPRLASSYEQYF. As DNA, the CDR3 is TGCGCCAGCAGCCCCCGACTAGCGAGCTCCTACGAGCAGTACTTC.

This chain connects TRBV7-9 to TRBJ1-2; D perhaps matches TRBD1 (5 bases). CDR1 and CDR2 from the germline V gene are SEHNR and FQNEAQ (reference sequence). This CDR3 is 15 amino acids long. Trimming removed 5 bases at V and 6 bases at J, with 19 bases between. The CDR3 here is CASSPRGGTLDGYTF. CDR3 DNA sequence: TGTGCCAGCAGCCCTCGAGGAGGGACCCTTGATGGCTACACCTTC.

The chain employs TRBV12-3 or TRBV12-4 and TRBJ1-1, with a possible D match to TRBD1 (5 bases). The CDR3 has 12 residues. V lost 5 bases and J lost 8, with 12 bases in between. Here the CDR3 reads CASSQGGREAFF. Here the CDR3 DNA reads TGTGCCAGCAGTCAGGGCGGGCGCGAAGCTTTCTTT.

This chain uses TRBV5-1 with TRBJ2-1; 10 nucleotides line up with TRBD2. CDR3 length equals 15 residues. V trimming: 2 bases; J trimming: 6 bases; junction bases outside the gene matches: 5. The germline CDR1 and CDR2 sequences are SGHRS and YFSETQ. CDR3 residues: CASSFPGLASNEQFF. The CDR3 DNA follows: TGCGCCAGCAGCTTTCCGGGACTAGCGAGCAATGAGCAGTTCTTC.

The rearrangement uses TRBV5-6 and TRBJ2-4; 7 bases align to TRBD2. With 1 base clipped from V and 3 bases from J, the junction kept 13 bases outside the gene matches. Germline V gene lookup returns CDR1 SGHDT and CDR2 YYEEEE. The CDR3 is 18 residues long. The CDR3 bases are TGTGCCAGCAGCTTGCTCGGTCGGGCGGGAGTAGTCAAAAACATTCAGTACTTC. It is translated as CASSLLGRAGVVKNIQYF.

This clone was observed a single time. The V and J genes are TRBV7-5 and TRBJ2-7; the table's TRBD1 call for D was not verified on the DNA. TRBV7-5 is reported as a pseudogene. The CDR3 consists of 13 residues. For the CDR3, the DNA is TGTGCCAGAAGTCCTGGCCCGACCTACGAGCAGTACTTC. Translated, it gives CARSPGPTYEQYF.

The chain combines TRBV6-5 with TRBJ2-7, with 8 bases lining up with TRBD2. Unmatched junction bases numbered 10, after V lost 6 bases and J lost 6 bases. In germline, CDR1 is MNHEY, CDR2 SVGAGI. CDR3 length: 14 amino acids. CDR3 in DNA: TGTGCCAGCAGCCCCGTCAGGGCGGGAGGCGAGCAGTACTTC. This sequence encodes CASSPVRAGGEQYF.

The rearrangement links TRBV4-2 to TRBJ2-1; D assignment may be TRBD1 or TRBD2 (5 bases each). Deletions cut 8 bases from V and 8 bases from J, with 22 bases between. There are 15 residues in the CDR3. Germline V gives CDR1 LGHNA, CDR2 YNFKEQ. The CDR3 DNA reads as TGTGCCAGCGGCCCGGGACGTCCGGGGATCGATGAGCAGTTCTTC. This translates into CASGPGRPGIDEQFF.

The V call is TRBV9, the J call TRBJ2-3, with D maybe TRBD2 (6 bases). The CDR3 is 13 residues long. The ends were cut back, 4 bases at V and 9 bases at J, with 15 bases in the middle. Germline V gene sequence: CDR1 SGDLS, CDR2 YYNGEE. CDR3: CASSPGLIGTQYF. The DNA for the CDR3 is TGTGCCAGCAGCCCCGGACTAATTGGGACGCAGTATTTT.

The CDR3 bases are TGTGCCAGCATTAGAGGGGCGGACGGCTATGGCTACACCTTC. This sequence encodes CASIRGADGYGYTF. The gene calls are TRBV25-1 and TRBJ1-2, with a possible D match to TRBD1 (5 bases). From germline, CDR1 is MGHDK and CDR2 SYGVNS. The CDR3 totals 14 residues. V was trimmed by 7 bases and J by 4 bases, leaving 16 bases between them.

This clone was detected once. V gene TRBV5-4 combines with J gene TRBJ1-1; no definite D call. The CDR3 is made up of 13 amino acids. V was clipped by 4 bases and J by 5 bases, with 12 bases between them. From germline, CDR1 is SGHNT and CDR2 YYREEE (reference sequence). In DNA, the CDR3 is TGTGCCAGCAGCCCGAAGGTGGGGACTGAAGCTTTCTTT. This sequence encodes CASSPKVGTEAFF. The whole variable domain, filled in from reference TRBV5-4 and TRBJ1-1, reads ETGVTQSPTHLIKTRGQQVTLRCSSQSGHNTVSWYQQALGQGPQFIFQYYREEENGRGNFPPRFSGLQFPNYSSELNVNALELDDSALYLCASSPKVGTEAFFGQGTRLTVV.

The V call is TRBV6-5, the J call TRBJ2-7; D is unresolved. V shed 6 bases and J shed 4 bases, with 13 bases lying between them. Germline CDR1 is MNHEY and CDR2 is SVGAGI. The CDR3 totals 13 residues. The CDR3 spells CASRRPPGYEQYF. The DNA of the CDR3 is TGTGCCAGCAGGCGCCCCCCCGGGTACGAGCAGTACTTC.

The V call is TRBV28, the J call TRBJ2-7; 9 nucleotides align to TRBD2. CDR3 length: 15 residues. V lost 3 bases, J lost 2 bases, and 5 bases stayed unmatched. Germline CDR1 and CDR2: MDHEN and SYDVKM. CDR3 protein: CASSFPSGAAYEQYF. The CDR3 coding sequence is TGTGCCAGCAGTTTCCCTAGCGGGGCGGCCTACGAGCAGTACTTC.

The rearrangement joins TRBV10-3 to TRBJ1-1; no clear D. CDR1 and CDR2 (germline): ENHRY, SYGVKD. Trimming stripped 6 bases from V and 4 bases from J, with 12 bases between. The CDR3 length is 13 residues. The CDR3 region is CAISGIGRTEAFF. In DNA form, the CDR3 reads TGTGCCATCAGCGGCATCGGGCGCACTGAAGCTTTCTTT.

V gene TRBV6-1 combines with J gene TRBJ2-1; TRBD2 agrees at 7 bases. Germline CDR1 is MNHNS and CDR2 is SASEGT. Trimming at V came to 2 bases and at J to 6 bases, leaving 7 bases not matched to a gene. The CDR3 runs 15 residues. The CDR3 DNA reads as TGTGCCAGCAGTGAATGGGGAGGGATGGGCAATGAGCAGTTCTTC. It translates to CASSEWGGMGNEQFF.

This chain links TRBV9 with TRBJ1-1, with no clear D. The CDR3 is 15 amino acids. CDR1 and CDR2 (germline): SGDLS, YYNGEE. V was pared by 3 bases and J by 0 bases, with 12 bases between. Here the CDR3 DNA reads TGTGCCAGCAGCGGGTCCGGGTCATTGAACACTGAAGCTTTCTTT. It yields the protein CASSGSGSLNTEAFF.

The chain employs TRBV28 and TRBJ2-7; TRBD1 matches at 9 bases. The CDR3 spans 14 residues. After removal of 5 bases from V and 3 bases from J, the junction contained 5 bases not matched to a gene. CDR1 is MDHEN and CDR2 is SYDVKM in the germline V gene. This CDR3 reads CASSLTGGNYEQYF. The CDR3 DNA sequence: TGTGCCAGCAGTCTGACAGGGGGAAACTACGAGCAGTACTTC.

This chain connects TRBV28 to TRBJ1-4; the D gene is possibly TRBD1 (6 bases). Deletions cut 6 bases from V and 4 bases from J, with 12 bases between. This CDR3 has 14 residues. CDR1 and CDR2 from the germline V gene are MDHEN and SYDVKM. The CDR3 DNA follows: TGTGCCAGCAGAACCGGGACACTTAATGAAAAACTGTTTTTT. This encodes CASRTGTLNEKLFF.

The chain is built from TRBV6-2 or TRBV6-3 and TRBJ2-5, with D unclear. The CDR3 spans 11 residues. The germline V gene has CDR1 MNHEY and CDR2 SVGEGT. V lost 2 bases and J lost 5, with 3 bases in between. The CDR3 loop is CASSYGETQYF. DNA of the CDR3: TGTGCCAGCAGTTACGGGGAGACCCAGTACTTC.

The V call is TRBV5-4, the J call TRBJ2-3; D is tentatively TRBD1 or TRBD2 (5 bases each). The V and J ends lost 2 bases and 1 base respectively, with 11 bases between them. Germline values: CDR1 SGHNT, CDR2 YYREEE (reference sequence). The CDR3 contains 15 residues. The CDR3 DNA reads TGTGCCAGCAGCTTCATCTTGGGGGGCACAGATACGCAGTATTTT. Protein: CASSFILGGTDTQYF. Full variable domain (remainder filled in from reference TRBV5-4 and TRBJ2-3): ETGVTQSPTHLIKTRGQQVTLRCSSQSGHNTVSWYQQALGQGPQFIFQYYREEENGRGNFPPRFSGLQFPNYSSELNVNALELDDSALYLCASSFILGGTDTQYFGPGTRLTVL.

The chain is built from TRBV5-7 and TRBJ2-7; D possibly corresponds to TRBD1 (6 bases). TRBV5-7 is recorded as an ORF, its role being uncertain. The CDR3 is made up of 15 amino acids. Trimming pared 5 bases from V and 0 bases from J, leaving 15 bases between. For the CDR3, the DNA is TGTGCCAGCAGACGTGGACAGTTAAGCTCCTACGAGCAGTACTTC. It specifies CASRRGQLSSYEQYF.

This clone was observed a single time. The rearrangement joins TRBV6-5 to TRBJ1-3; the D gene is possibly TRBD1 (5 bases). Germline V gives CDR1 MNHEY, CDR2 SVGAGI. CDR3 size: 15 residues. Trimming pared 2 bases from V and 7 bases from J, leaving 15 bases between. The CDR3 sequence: CASSYATGPGNTIYF. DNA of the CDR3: TGTGCCAGCAGTTACGCCACAGGCCCGGGGAACACCATATATTTT.

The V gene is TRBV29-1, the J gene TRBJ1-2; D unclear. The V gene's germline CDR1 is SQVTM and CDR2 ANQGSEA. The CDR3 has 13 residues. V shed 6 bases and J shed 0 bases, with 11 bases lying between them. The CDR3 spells CSVDWGSNYGYTF. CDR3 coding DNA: TGCAGCGTCGACTGGGGTTCTAACTATGGCTACACCTTC.